This T cell receptor beta chain was profiled in a study of CD8+ T cells in alopecia areata. Overall study context: C3H/HeJ donors aged roughly 6-12 months with spontaneous alopecia supplied skin grafted onto 7-10-week-old female C3H/HeJ mice.

Extracted RNA was reverse transcribed, and the resulting cDNA served as sequencing template. Only in-frame clones appear in the TCRdb table, and some are missing; sequencing was by immunoSEQ multiplex PCR. This repertoire holds about 3,600 clones, and none appear only once. This clone was recorded at least ten times. Germline and genes here are mouse. The read finishes 4 residues shy of the CDR3 end, and the germline J gene is used to complete it. Scientists pooled cutaneous lymph node cells and sorted them on CD4, CD8alpha, NKG2D, NKG2ACE and other markers. The CDR3 spans 14 residues. Trimming cost V 1 base and J 3 bases; bases outside gene matches: 2. Germline assignment: CDR1 NNHDY and CDR2 SYVADS.

Specimen: CD8+ T cells sorted from a lymph node. The clonotype originates from a C3H/HeJ mouse with alopecia areata. These mice share the MHC haplotype H2-k. This chain uses TRBV13-3 with TRBJ1-1; 8 nucleotides line up with TRBD1. The CDR3 sequence: CASSDQGADTEVFF. Partial CDR3 DNA: TGTGCCAGCAGTGATCAGGGGGCGGACACA.